This T cell receptor beta chain came from a study of blood T cell repertoires in COVID-19. Overall study: Collection of acute and convalescent COVID-19 samples took place in the United States, Italy and Spain.

V lost 3 bases and J lost 0, with 9 bases in between. Germline V gene lookup returns CDR1 SGDLS and CDR2 YYNGEE. The CDR3 has 15 residues. Which cohort a participant joined came from the clinical history participants gave. A case of COVID-19 had been met by exposed participants within 2 weeks before study entry. Per the authors' pipeline: How many nucleated cells were present was estimated from reference gene primer amplification. The method was immunoSEQ multiplex PCR; TCRdb's version includes in-frame clones alone and lacks a portion of them. V, J and clone size derive from that table, while D and trimming were established from the DNA sequence. The sample carries about 150,000 clones, roughly 87% recorded once.

Sequences were obtained from PBMCs or T cells enriched from blood (not recorded which). V is TRBV9 and J is TRBJ2-2; D perhaps matches TRBD2 (5 bases). The clonotype comes from a middle-aged woman who had been exposed to COVID-19. The CDR3 is CASSATGTNTGELFF. CDR3 in DNA: TGTGCCAGCAGCGCAACCGGGACGAACACCGGGGAGCTGTTTTTT.